This T cell receptor beta chain is from a study of human versus mouse CDR3 diversity and MHC coevolution. Notes on the study in general: Humans had the largest estimated TCR beta repertoire, 1.5 million to 2 million clonotypes. Among all groups, most of the three human donors showed least clonal inequality. Human CDR3s averaged more deletions and insertions than mouse CDR3s.

This CDR3 is 15 amino acids long. Germline-derived CDR1 and CDR2 are LNHDA and SQIVND (reference sequence). Trimming took 7 bases from V and 6 from J; bases not matched to a gene: 6. Sequencing was performed with immunoSEQ multiplex PCR; in TCRdb, only in-frame clones are kept and a portion is missing. Counted here are roughly 86,000 clones, 90% to 95% occurring once; the ten biggest clones make up 1.3%. About this clone itself: The antigen remains undetermined.

This receptor was taken from a person aged 25-75 years in good health. Sample: naive CD4+ T cells from blood. Described subset: CD45RO-negative CD62L-positive naive CD4 T cells. J is TRBJ1-6 and V is TRBV19, with TRBD1 identical over 10 bases. This CDR3 reads CASIQGQGSNSPLHF. The DNA of the CDR3 is TGTGCCAGTATTCAGGGACAGGGGAGTAATTCACCCCTCCACTTT. Filled out from reference TRBV19 and TRBJ1-6, the complete variable domain reads DGGITQSPKYLFRKEGQNVTLSCEQNLNHDAMYWYRQDPGQGLRLIYYSQIVNDFQKGDIAEGYSVSREKKESFPLTVTSAQKNPTAFYLCASIQGQGSNSPLHFGNGTRLTVT.